This TCR beta chain was retrieved from a study of blood T cells in healthy people across ages. In its sample, this clonotype was seen a few times. V lost 3 bases to trimming and J lost 4 bases, with 15 bases between them. CDR1 and CDR2 from the germline V gene are DFQATT and SNEGSKA (reference sequence). CDR3 length: 15 residues. Then a second PCR, running about 6 to 11 cycles, was carried out with a sample-barcoded 5' primer and a J-beta primer mix. One entry per CDR3 protein results from TCRdb running MiXCR on the 5' RACE reads. The sample lists fewer than 800,000 distinct CDR3 sequences, more than 20% seen once, with about 3.6% in the top ten.

Sequenced material: blood. This chain links TRBV20-1 with TRBJ1-4; D gene uncertain. The receptor was isolated from a man in his 70s in good health. Written as DNA, the CDR3 is TGCAGTGCTAGGGAGACGGAGAACCTTAATGAAAAACTGTTTTTT. Translated: CSARETENLNEKLFF.